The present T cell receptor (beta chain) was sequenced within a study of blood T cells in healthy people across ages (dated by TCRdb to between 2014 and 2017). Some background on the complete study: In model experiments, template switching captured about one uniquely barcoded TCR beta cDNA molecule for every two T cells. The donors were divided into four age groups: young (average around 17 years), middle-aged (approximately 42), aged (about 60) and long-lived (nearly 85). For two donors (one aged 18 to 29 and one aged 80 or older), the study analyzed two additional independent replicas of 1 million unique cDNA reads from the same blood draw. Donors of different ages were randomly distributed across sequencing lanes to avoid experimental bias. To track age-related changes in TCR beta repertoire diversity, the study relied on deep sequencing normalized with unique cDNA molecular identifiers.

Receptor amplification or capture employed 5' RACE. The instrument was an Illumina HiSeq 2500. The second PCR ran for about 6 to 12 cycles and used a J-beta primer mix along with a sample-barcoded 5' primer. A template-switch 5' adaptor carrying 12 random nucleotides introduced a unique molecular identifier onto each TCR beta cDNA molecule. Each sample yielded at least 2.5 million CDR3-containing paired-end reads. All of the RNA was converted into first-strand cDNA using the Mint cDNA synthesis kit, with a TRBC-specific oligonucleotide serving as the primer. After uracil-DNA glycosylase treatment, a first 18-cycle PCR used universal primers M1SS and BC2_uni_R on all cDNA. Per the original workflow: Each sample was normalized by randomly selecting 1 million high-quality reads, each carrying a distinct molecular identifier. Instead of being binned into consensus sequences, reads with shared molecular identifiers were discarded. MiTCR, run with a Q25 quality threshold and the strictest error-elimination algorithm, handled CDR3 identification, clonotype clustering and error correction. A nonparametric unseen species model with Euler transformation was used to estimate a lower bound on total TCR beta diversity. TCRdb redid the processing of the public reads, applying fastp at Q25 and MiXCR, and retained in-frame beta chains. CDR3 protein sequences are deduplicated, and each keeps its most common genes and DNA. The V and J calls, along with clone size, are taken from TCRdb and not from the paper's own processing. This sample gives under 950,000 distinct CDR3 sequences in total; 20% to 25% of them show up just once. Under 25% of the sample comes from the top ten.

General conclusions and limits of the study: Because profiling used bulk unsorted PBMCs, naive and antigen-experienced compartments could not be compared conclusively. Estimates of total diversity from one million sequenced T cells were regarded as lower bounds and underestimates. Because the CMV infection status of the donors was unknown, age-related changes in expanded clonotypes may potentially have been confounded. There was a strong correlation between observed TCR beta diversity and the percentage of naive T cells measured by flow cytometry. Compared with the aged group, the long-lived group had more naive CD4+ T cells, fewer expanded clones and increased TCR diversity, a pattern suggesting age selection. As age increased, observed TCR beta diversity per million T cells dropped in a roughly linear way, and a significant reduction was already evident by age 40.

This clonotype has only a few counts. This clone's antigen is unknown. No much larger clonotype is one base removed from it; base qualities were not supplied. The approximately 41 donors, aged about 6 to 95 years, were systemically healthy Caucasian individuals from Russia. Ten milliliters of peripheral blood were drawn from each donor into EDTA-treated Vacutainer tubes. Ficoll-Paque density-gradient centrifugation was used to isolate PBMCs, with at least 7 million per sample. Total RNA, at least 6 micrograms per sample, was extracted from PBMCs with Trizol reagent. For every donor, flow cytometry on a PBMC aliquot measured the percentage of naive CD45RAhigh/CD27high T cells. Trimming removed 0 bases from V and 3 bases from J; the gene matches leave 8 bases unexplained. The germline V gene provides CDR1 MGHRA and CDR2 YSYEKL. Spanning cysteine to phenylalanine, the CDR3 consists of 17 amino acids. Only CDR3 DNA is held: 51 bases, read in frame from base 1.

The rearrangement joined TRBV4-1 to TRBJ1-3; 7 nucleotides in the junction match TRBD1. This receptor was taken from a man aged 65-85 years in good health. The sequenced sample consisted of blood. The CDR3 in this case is CASSQDGMGTVGNTIYF. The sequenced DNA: TGCGCCAGCAGCCAAGATGGAATGGGGACAGTTGGAAACACCATATATTTT.